The 10 T cell receptor beta chains reported below all come from one sample, sequenced in a study of T cell responses to AZD1222 COVID-19 vaccine (dated by TCRdb to the early 2020s). The method was the immunoSEQ multiplex PCR assay. This immuneACCESS table, as held by TCRdb, lists in-frame sequences with V and J called but not all clones. Of the missing ones, under half trace to an unresolved V gene in checked studies; the others have no known cause. Here the sample has under 200,000 clones; around 94% occur a single time. About 0.6% of the sample is held by the ten biggest clonotypes. The time point label of this sample denotes: baseline before first vaccination. The source material was peripheral blood, sampled on day 0 of AZD1222 vaccination. These receptors were collected from an adult in good health.

In DNA, the CDR3 is TGTGCCAGCTCAGGGCCGGGACAGGGGTCTGGCTACACCTTC. Translation: CASSGPGQGSGYTF. The chain is built from TRBV18 and TRBJ1-2; TRBD1 matches 10 bases. CDR1 is KGHSH and CDR2 is LQKENI in the germline V gene. V lost 5 bases to trimming and J lost 7 bases; unmatched junction nucleotides: 7. This CDR3 comprises 14 residues.

The rearrangement links TRBV11-2 to TRBJ1-4; a weak D match, TRBD1 (6 bases). Germline loops: CDR1 SGHAT, CDR2 FQNNGV. The CDR3 totals 14 residues. V lost 3 bases and J lost 8, with 13 bases in between. CDR3 nucleotides: TGTGCCAGCAGCTTCTGGGGGGCTGGGGAAAAACTGTTTTTT. It codes for CASSFWGAGEKLFF.

A single count supports this clone. J is TRBJ2-1 and V is TRBV7-6; 7 positions agree with TRBD2. This CDR3 has 15 amino acids. Germline-derived CDR1 and CDR2 are SGHVS and FNYEAQ. Unmatched junction bases numbered 4, after V lost 1 base and J lost 4 bases. The chain's CDR3 is CASSLGGSRYNEQFF. CDR3 bases: TGTGCCAGCAGCTTAGGCGGGAGCCGTTACAATGAGCAGTTCTTC.

V is TRBV4-2 and J is TRBJ2-5, with D unresolved. CDR3 length equals 15 residues. The germline gives CDR1 LGHNA, CDR2 YNFKEQ. Trimming pared 0 bases from V and 1 base from J, leaving 9 bases between. In DNA form, the CDR3 reads TGTGCCAGCAGCCAAGATCCCGCTGTCCAAGAGACCCAGTACTTC. Translation gives CASSQDPAVQETQYF.

This clone was picked up one time. The V gene is TRBV19, the J gene TRBJ1-2; TRBD1 might be the D (6 bases). Germline V gene sequence: CDR1 LNHDA, CDR2 SQIVND (reference sequence). The CDR3 is made up of 14 amino acids. Trimming left V 3 bases short and J 4 bases short, with 12 bases between. CDR3 protein: CASSIARGSYGYTF. DNA of the CDR3: TGTGCCAGTAGTATTGCCAGGGGTTCCTATGGCTACACCTTC. The full variable domain, rest sourced from reference TRBV19 and TRBJ1-2, is DGGITQSPKYLFRKEGQNVTLSCEQNLNHDAMYWYRQDPGQGLRLIYYSQIVNDFQKGDIAEGYSVSREKKESFPLTVTSAQKNPTAFYLCASSIARGSYGYTFGSGTRLTVV.

This chain joins TRBV11-2 and TRBJ2-5; perhaps TRBD2 as D (6 bases). The V and J ends lost 6 bases and 6 bases respectively, with 17 bases between them. Germline V gene data show CDR1 as SGHAT and CDR2 as FQNNGV. The CDR3 is 14 amino acids. CDR3: CASSYLRGGKTQYF. CDR3 nucleotide sequence: TGTGCCAGCAGTTACCTCCGGGGAGGAAAGACCCAGTACTTC.

This clone was observed once. The V gene is TRBV29-1, the J gene TRBJ1-2, with 10 bases lining up with TRBD1. The CDR3 extends over 14 amino acids. Trimming removed 3 bases from V and 8 bases from J; junction bases left unmatched: 9. CDR1 is SQVTM, CDR2 ANQGSEA, per germline. For the CDR3, the DNA is TGCAGCGTTGAGTCCGGGACAGGGGTCGGCGGCTACACCTTC. This sequence encodes CSVESGTGVGGYTF.

On this clone: Its ends do not fully match the called genes, so a read error is possible. The chain has TRBV5-4 and TRBJ2-1; 10 bases fit TRBD2. The CDR3 contains 17 residues. Germline CDR1 and CDR2: SGHNT and YYREEE (reference sequence). CDR3 loop: CASSFGGLAGVGNAQFF. The CDR3 DNA follows: TGTGCCAGCAGCTTCGGGGGGCTAGCGGGAGTCGGGAATGCGCAGTTCTTC.

The chain recombines TRBV5-5 with TRBJ1-5; D ambiguous. The length of the CDR3 is 14 residues. V lost 1 base and J lost 4, with 9 bases in between. Per germline, CDR1 SGHKS and CDR2 YYEKEE (reference sequence). CDR3 DNA sequence: TGTGCCAGCAGCTTGTACGGTGGGAATCAGCCCCAGCATTTT. As protein: CASSLYGGNQPQHF.

This chain connects TRBV28 to TRBJ1-1; 7 bases line up with TRBD1. The V and J ends lost 5 bases and 1 base, in that order; junction bases with no gene match: 7. The CDR3 has 15 residues. The germline V gene has CDR1 MDHEN and CDR2 SYDVKM. The CDR3 is CASSPQDRWNTEAFF. CDR3 bases: TGTGCCAGCAGTCCGCAGGACAGGTGGAACACTGAAGCTTTCTTT.